Shown below are 15 T cell receptor beta chains from a single sample sequenced in a study of cytomegalovirus exposure and HLA in healthy donors. PCR employed 60 Vbeta and 13 Jbeta primers. TCRdb keeps only in-frame clones here, not all; method: immunoSEQ multiplex PCR. The table has about 150,000 clones, more than 75% seen once. Sequences were obtained from PBMCs. These receptors were collected from a human donor in good health.

The gene calls are TRBV2 and TRBJ1-2, with 8 bases matching TRBD1. The length of the CDR3 is 15 residues. CDR1 and CDR2 from the germline V gene are SNHLY and FYNNEI. Trimming cost V 3 bases and J 7 bases; bases outside gene matches: 10. CDR3 in amino acids: CASSDRTGKLGGYTF. DNA for the CDR3: TGTGCCAGCAGTGATAGGACAGGGAAGCTAGGTGGCTACACCTTC.

The V call is TRBV5-1, the J call TRBJ1-1; TRBD1 aligns across 7 bases. The CDR3 is 15 residues long. Germline CDR1 reads SGHRS; CDR2 reads YFSETQ. After removal of 4 bases from V and 2 bases from J, the junction contained 8 bases not matched to a gene. CDR3 protein: CASSKRGQQNTEAFF. The CDR3, as DNA: TGCGCCAGCAGCAAAAGGGGACAGCAAAACACTGAAGCTTTCTTT.

The V gene is TRBV19, the J gene TRBJ2-2; 7 positions agree with TRBD1. CDR1 and CDR2 (germline): LNHDA, SQIVND (reference sequence). J lost 5 bases, V lost 10 bases, and 10 bases had no gene match. The CDR3 runs 14 residues. The CDR3 coding sequence is TGTGCCACTCGGATAGGACAGGCAACCGGGGAGCTGTTTTTT. This gives the protein CATRIGQATGELFF.

The chain carries TRBV7-2 and TRBJ1-5; TRBD1 might be the D (5 bases). Trimming took 2 bases from V and 2 from J, leaving 10 bases between them. Germline-derived CDR1 and CDR2 are SGHTA and FQGNSA. The CDR3 loop spans 15 amino acids. The CDR3, as DNA: TGTGCCAGCAGCTTATACGACAGCCGCAATCAGCCCCAGCATTTT. Encoded protein: CASSLYDSRNQPQHF.

The chain is built from TRBV7-9 and TRBJ1-1; D unresolved. The germline V gene encodes CDR1 SEHNR and CDR2 FQNEAQ (reference sequence). The CDR3 is 17 amino acids. With 2 bases removed from V and 3 bases from J, the gap between germline ends came to 19 bases. CDR3 sequence: CASSLLGWGAQYTEAFF. The DNA of the CDR3 is TGTGCCAGCAGCTTATTGGGGTGGGGAGCGCAGTACACTGAAGCTTTCTTT.

The chain is built from TRBV29-1 and TRBJ1-1, with 8 bases fitting TRBD1. Trimming removed 3 bases from V and 5 bases from J; junction bases left unmatched: 5. The CDR3 totals 13 residues. Germline V gene sequence: CDR1 SQVTM, CDR2 ANQGSEA. CDR3 bases: TGCAGCGTTGATCAGGGGGCAAGTACTGAAGCTTTCTTT. It specifies CSVDQGASTEAFF.

The chain uses TRBV28 and TRBJ1-2; D gene uncertain. The ends were cut back, 7 bases at V and 0 bases at J, with 12 bases in the middle. Germline V gene sequence: CDR1 MDHEN, CDR2 SYDVKM. The CDR3 runs to 14 residues. The CDR3 bases are TGTGCCAGCACCCAAGGAGGCCCTAACTATGGCTACACCTTC. Residues: CASTQGGPNYGYTF.

The chain links TRBV15 to TRBJ1-5, with unresolved D. CDR1 is LNHNV and CDR2 is YYDKDF in the germline V gene (reference sequence). The V gene lost 0 bases and the J gene lost 0 bases, with 6 bases spanning the gap. The CDR3 runs to 15 residues. The CDR3 is CATSRDPGSNQPQHF. The CDR3 nucleotides read TGTGCCACCAGCAGAGATCCGGGTAGCAATCAGCCCCAGCATTTT.

This sequence joins TRBV7-2 and TRBJ2-3; 10 bases fit TRBD2. V was pared by 5 bases and J by 2 bases, with 7 bases of the junction left unmatched. This CDR3 is 16 amino acids long. Germline V gene lookup returns CDR1 SGHTA and CDR2 FQGNSA. The CDR3 loop reads CASSIRTSGITDTQYF. In DNA form, the CDR3 reads TGTGCCAGCAGCATCAGGACTAGCGGCATCACAGATACGCAGTATTTT.

This clone was seen only a few times. The chain joins TRBV19 to TRBJ2-7; tentatively, D is TRBD1 (5 bases). V was shortened by 4 bases and J by 2 bases, with 18 bases between the two germline ends. This CDR3 is 16 amino acids long. Per the germline V gene, CDR1 is LNHDA and CDR2 is SQIVND (reference sequence). In DNA form, the CDR3 reads TGTGCCAGTAGTAGAGGACACCAGGTGATGCCCTACGAGCAGTACTTC. Translated, it gives CASSRGHQVMPYEQYF.

This chain uses TRBV27 with TRBJ2-7; 7 bases fit TRBD2. This CDR3 region has 14 residues. The J segment lost 1 base and the V segment lost 5 bases, leaving 5 bases of the junction unmatched. Per the germline V gene, CDR1 is MNHEY and CDR2 is SMNVEV (reference sequence). The CDR3 bases are TGTGCCAGCAGTGGGAGGGCCAGGTCCTACGAGCAGTACTTC. Protein sequence: CASSGRARSYEQYF.

The rearrangement uses TRBV6-5 and TRBJ1-1; the D gene is possibly TRBD1 (6 bases). The V end lost 2 bases, the J end lost 2 bases, and 12 bases lay between the germline ends. Germline V lookup: CDR1 MNHEY, CDR2 SVGAGI. This CDR3 is built from 15 residues. The CDR3 nucleotides are TGTGCCAGCAGTTACGGGGGCTCCCTCAACACTGAAGCTTTCTTT. The encoded protein is CASSYGGSLNTEAFF.

This chain links TRBV28 with TRBJ1-1; a weak D match, TRBD1 (5 bases). CDR1 and CDR2 (germline): MDHEN, SYDVKM. Trimming removed 10 bases at V and 4 bases at J, with 19 bases between. The CDR3 has 14 residues. CDR3 protein: CAISSGGIITEAFF. CDR3 sequence (DNA): TGTGCCATAAGTTCGGGGGGGATCATCACTGAAGCTTTCTTT.

The chain has TRBV18 and TRBJ2-3; 7 bases agree with TRBD1. The CDR3 has 18 amino acids. Germline assignment: CDR1 KGHSH and CDR2 LQKENI. The J segment lost 0 bases and the V segment lost 3 bases, leaving 12 bases of the junction unmatched. The CDR3 DNA reads as TGTGCCAGCTCACCGACAATAACAGGGACAGACAGCACAGATACGCAGTATTTT. Amino acids: CASSPTITGTDSTDTQYF.

This chain joins TRBV7-9 and TRBJ2-2; TRBD2 matches 7 bases. V was pared by 8 bases and J by 5 bases, with 11 bases of the junction left unmatched. The CDR3 extends over 15 amino acids. CDR1 and CDR2 (germline): SEHNR, FQNEAQ (reference sequence). The CDR3 here is CASAAGLAVTGELFF. CDR3 sequence (DNA): TGTGCCAGCGCTGCTGGGCTAGCGGTAACCGGGGAGCTGTTTTTT.